This TCR beta chain derives from a study of control samples from healthy donors and cancer patients. This clone was seen just once. The table came from immunoSEQ multiplex PCR; TCRdb's copy has only in-frame clones and leaves some out. The sample has roughly 98,000 clones; 80% to 95% are singletons. The CDR3 sequence is 13 residues long. V dropped 10 bases and J dropped 9; count of bases not matched to a gene: 10. From germline, CDR1 is MNHEY and CDR2 SVGAGI. Sequencing input: blood. The J gene is TRBJ2-5, the V gene TRBV6-5; 11 nucleotides agree with TRBD1. The source is a man younger than 30 in good health. The CDR3, as DNA: TGTGCCATATCCTCTCCGGGACAGGGGGCCCAGTACTTC. Protein product: CAISSPGQGAQYF.